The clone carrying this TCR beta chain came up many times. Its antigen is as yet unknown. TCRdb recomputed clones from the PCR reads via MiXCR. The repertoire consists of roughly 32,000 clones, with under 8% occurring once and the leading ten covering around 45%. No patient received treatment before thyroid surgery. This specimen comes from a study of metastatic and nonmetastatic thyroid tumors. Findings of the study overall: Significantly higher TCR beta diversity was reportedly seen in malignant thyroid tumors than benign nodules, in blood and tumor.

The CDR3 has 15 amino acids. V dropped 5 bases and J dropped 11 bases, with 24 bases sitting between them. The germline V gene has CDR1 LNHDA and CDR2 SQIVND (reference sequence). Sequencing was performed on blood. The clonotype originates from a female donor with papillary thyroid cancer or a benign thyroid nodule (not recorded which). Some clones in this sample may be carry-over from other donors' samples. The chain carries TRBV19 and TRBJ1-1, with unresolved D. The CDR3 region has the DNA TGTGCCAGTAGTGTCACGGGCCAAGTGGGTCTTGGGGCTTTCTTT. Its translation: CASSVTGQVGLGAFF.